This T cell receptor beta chain was captured by sequencing in a study of blood T cell repertoires in COVID-19. Study-level information: Spain, Italy and the United States supplied samples that represented acute and convalescent COVID-19. The analysed material was cDNA or gDNA that came from T cells, B-cell-depleted T cells, or PBMCs.

Notes on this clone: The same CDR3 is also encoded by other DNA sequences in this sample.

Germline V CDR1 and CDR2: MDHEN, SYDVKM. The CDR3 consists of 15 residues. The V gene lost 4 bases and the J gene lost 0 bases, with 10 bases spanning the gap. Authors' methods: Researchers report that nucleated cell counts were estimated from reference gene primer amplification. The method was immunoSEQ multiplex PCR; TCRdb's version includes in-frame clones alone and lacks a portion of them. That table gives V, J and clone size, and the DNA gave D and trimming. The sample holds 100,000 to 150,000 clones; 85% to 90% are singletons and the top ten take roughly 1.4%. The sequence came from a human donor in a cohort sampled during active COVID-19. Sequencing was carried out using peripheral blood. This chain links TRBV28 with TRBJ2-4; weak D call: TRBD2 (6 bases). In DNA form, the CDR3 reads TGTGCCAGCAGTTGGCAGGGACTAGCCAAAAACATTCAGTACTTC. Translated: CASSWQGLAKNIQYF.